A single sample gave rise to the 5 T cell receptor beta chains below, sequenced in a study of cytomegalovirus exposure and HLA in healthy donors. PCR primers comprised 60 Vbeta and 13 Jbeta primers. Sequencing used immunoSEQ multiplex PCR; TCRdb keeps in-frame clones, though not all of them. The sample has approximately 73,000 clones, approximately 79% seen once. Sequencing was performed on PBMCs. The receptors stem from a woman between 40 and 55 years old in good health and CMV-seropositive.

This sequence joins TRBV25-1 and TRBJ1-1; weak D call: TRBD1 (5 bases). Germline-derived CDR1 and CDR2 are MGHDK and SYGVNS. V lost 3 bases and J lost 5, with 7 bases in between. There are 12 residues in the CDR3. CDR3 DNA sequence: TGTGCCAGCAGTGACACAGGTACTGAAGCTTTCTTT. Protein sequence: CASSDTGTEAFF.

This chain connects TRBV30 to TRBJ2-1, with D unclear. Trimming shortened V by 2 bases and J by 8 bases, and 10 bases separated the two germline ends. This CDR3 spans 12 amino acids. Germline lookup yields CDR1 GTSNPN and CDR2 SVGIG (reference sequence). The CDR3 reads CAWSLTADEQFF. In DNA, the CDR3 is TGTGCCTGGAGTCTAACTGCGGATGAGCAGTTCTTC.

This clone has only one observation. The rearrangement links TRBV4-1 to TRBJ2-1, with 8 bases lining up with TRBD2. V lost 4 bases and J lost 0; bases outside the gene matches: 8. In germline, CDR1 is MGHRA, CDR2 YSYEKL. CDR3 length equals 17 residues. CDR3 nucleotide sequence: TGCGCCAGCAGCCCCGGGAGGGCCCTGAGCTCCTACAATGAGCAGTTCTTC. Protein product: CASSPGRALSSYNEQFF.

The V gene is TRBV10-3, the J gene TRBJ1-5; perhaps TRBD1 as D (6 bases). Trimming left V 4 bases short and J 1 base short, with 11 bases between. The CDR3 consists of 15 residues. Per the germline V gene, CDR1 is ENHRY and CDR2 is SYGVKD. The chain's CDR3 is CAISAGALSNQPQHF. The CDR3 nucleotides read TGTGCCATCAGTGCAGGGGCTCTAAGCAATCAGCCCCAGCATTTT.

In DNA, the CDR3 is TGTGCCAGCAGTCGGGGACAGGGGTTCAATGGCTACACCTTC. This codes for CASSRGQGFNGYTF. The rearrangement links TRBV2 to TRBJ1-2; TRBD1 matches 10 bases. The CDR3 totals 14 residues. Germline V gives CDR1 SNHLY, CDR2 FYNNEI. Trimming removed 5 bases from V and 6 bases from J; junction bases left unmatched: 6.